The sequence of this T cell receptor (beta chain) was determined in a study of T cell clones after liver transplantation. The table came from immunoSEQ multiplex PCR; TCRdb's copy has only in-frame clones and leaves some out. The sample lists about 68,000 clones; 80% to 95% were seen once. The receptor's source is a human patient who received a liver transplant. The graft donor may have given rise to some T cells. The sample was CD4+ T cells from blood, taken roughly 25 months after liver transplant.

The CDR3 sequence: CASSEEGTGLYEQYF. CDR3 DNA: TGTGCCAGCAGTGAAGAAGGGACAGGGTTATACGAGCAGTACTTC. The J gene is TRBJ2-7, the V gene TRBV6-1, with 9 bases fitting TRBD1. CDR1 and CDR2 (germline): MNHNS, SASEGT. Germline trimming cut 1 base from V and 4 bases from J; bases unmatched to any gene: 5. The CDR3 contains 15 residues.